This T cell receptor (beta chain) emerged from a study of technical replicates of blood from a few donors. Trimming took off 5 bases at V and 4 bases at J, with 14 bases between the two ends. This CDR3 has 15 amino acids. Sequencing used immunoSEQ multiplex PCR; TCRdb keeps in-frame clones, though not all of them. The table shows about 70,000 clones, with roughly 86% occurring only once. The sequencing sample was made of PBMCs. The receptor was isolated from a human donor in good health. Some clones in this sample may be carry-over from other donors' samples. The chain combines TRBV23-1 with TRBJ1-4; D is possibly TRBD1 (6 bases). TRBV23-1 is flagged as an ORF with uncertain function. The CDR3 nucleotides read TGCGCCAGCAGTTTAAGGACAGTACGTAATGAAAAACTGTTTTTT. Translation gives CASSLRTVRNEKLFF.